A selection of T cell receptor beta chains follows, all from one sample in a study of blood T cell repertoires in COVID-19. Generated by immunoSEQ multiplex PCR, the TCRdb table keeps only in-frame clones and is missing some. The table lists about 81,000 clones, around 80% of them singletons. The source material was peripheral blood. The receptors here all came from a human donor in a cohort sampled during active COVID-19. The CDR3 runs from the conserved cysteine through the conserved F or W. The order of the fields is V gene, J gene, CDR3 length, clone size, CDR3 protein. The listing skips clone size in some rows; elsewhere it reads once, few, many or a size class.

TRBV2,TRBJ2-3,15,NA,CASTGTRGSTDTQYF
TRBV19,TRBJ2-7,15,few,CASRGGAATSYEQYF
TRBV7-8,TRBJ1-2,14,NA,CASSMDRSNYGYTF
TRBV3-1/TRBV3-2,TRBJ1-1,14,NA,CASSPGTGEGEAFF
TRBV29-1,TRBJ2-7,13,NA,CSVEGGAWDEQYF
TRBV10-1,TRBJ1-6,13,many,CASGGPLNSPLHF
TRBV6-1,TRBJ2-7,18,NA,CASSERMASSGAAYEQYF
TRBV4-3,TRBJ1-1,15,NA,CASSLSGQGIFEAFF
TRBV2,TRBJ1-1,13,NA,CASREGLNTEAFF
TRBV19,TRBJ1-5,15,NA,CASSTVAGSNQPQHF
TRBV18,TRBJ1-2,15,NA,CASSRGDRANYGYTF
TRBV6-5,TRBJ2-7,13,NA,CASREPGTYEQYF
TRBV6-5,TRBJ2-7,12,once,CARTGVGREQYF
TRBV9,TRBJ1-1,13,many,CASSVEVSGDAFF
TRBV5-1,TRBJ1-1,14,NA,CASSNPQGSTEAFF
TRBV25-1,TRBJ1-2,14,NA,CASSVSGGAYGYTF
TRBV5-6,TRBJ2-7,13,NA,CASSRDRSYEQYF
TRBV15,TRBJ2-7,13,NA,CATSRDPFYEQYF
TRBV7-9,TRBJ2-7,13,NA,CASSSGGYYEQYF
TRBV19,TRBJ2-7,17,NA,CASSSTSGGAFPYEQYF
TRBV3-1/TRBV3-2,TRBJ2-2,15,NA,CASSQAGPNTGELFF
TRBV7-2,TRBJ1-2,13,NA,CASSPTSAGGYTF
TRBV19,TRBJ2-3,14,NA,CASQVKRHTDTQYF
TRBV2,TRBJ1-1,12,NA,CASDRGNTEAFF
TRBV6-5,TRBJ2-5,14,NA,CASSYSGRQETQYF
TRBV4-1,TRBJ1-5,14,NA,CASSRGIGNQPQHF
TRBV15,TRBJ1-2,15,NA,CATSGIIQGVSGYTF